This T cell receptor beta chain came from a study of blood T cell repertoires in COVID-19. Study as a whole: Material from acute and convalescent COVID-19 was sourced from the United States, Italy and Spain.

Germline V gives CDR1 MNHNY, CDR2 SVGAGI (reference sequence). This CDR3 region has 15 residues. V was pared by 2 bases and J by 6 bases, with 6 bases of the junction left unmatched. The authors' processing: Amplification of reference gene primers was used by the study to estimate nucleated cell counts. Libraries were prepared by immunoSEQ multiplex PCR; TCRdb keeps only in-frame clonotypes and omits some of them. That table gives V, J and clone size, and the DNA gave D and trimming. Counted here are around 60,000 clones, more than 85% occurring once; the ten biggest clones make up 2% to 2.5%. Sequences were obtained from peripheral blood. The chain recombines TRBV6-6 with TRBJ2-3; TRBD2 agrees at 9 bases. This receptor was obtained from a man aged 60 to 69 with acute or convalescent COVID-19. The CDR3 region has the DNA TGTGCCAGCAGTTACCGGGCGGGAGGGACGGATACGCAGTATTTT. Encoded protein: CASSYRAGGTDTQYF.